These T cell receptor beta chains were read from a single sample in a study of shared clonotypes between healthy human individuals. Using immunoSEQ multiplex PCR, the repertoire was profiled, and TCRdb retains in-frame clones only, with some absent. Among around 560,000 clones, approximately 95% were seen once, and the ten largest hold approximately 0.12%. The sample consisted of naive CD8+ T cells sorted from blood. All receptors come from a woman aged 25 to 39 in good health. CDR3s include the opening cysteine and the closing phenylalanine or tryptophan. The D gene is left open where the match is weak. Size tells how often a clone was seen (once, few, many) or the class of an expanded clone, and some rows leave it out.

clone_size j_call d_call v_call cdr3_aa cdr3_nt
few TRBJ1-5 NA TRBV7-2 CASSPTGWDQPQHF TGTGCCAGCAGCCCTACAGGGTGGGATCAGCCCCAGCATTTT
NA TRBJ1-1 TRBD1 TRBV7-8 CASSLGQGLEAFF TGTGCCAGCAGCTTGGGACAGGGGCTTGAAGCTTTCTTT
NA TRBJ1-1 NA TRBV7-9 CASSTSTLNTEAFF TGTGCCAGCAGCACCTCGACACTGAACACTGAAGCTTTCTTT
NA TRBJ2-2 NA TRBV19 CASSLGGNTGELFF TGTGCCAGTAGTCTAGGGGGTAACACCGGGGAGCTGTTTTTT
NA TRBJ2-7 NA TRBV2 CASRGGVYEQYF TGTGCCAGCAGGGGGGGAGTCTACGAGCAGTACTTC
NA TRBJ2-1 NA TRBV2 CASSEALGTGEQFF TGTGCCAGCAGTGAAGCGCTTGGTACAGGGGAGCAGTTCTTC
NA TRBJ1-1 TRBD1 TRBV5-6 CASSSDLDREAFF TGTGCCAGCAGCTCCGACCTGGACAGGGAAGCTTTCTTT
NA TRBJ1-2 TRBD1 TRBV2 CASSSRTGQIERNYGYTF TGTGCCAGCAGTTCCCGGACAGGACAGATCGAAAGGAACTATGGCTACACCTTC
NA TRBJ2-3 TRBD2 TRBV4-1 CASSSLAGGTDTQYF TGCGCCAGCAGCTCGCTAGCGGGAGGTACAGATACGCAGTATTTT
NA TRBJ2-3 TRBD2 TRBV27 CASSYLLAGGPGDTQYF TGTGCCAGCAGTTACCTCTTAGCGGGAGGGCCAGGAGATACGCAGTATTTT
NA TRBJ1-5 NA TRBV28 CASSWPLAGNQPQHF TGTGCCAGCAGTTGGCCCTTGGCCGGCAATCAGCCCCAGCATTTT
NA TRBJ1-4 NA TRBV7-9 CASSPLRGTNEKLFF TGTGCCAGCAGCCCCCTGAGGGGAACTAATGAAAAACTGTTTTTT
NA TRBJ2-3 NA TRBV7-9 CASSQLLGGGTDTQYF TGTGCCAGCAGCCAACTCCTTGGTGGGGGCACAGATACGCAGTATTTT
NA TRBJ2-2 NA TRBV13 CASSTPVGELFF TGTGCCAGCAGCACTCCGGTCGGGGAGCTGTTTTTT
NA TRBJ1-2 NA TRBV5-1 CASSLDDFEGNAFGYTF TGCGCCAGCAGCTTGGACGATTTCGAGGGGAATGCTTTTGGCTACACCTTC
NA TRBJ1-1 NA TRBV7-9 CASSPADSEAFF TGTGCCAGCAGCCCCGCTGACAGTGAAGCTTTCTTT
NA TRBJ2-7 TRBD2 TRBV27 CASLPAGEGTYEQYF TGTGCCAGCCTACCAGCGGGAGAGGGGACCTACGAGCAGTACTTC
once TRBJ2-5 NA TRBV5-4 CASSLVANQETQYF TGTGCCAGCAGCTTGGTGGCTAACCAAGAGACCCAGTACTTC
NA TRBJ2-5 TRBD2 TRBV13 CASSLYSGTSGTIQETQYF TGTGCCAGCAGCTTATACTCCGGGACTAGCGGAACAATCCAAGAGACCCAGTACTTC
NA TRBJ2-7 NA TRBV7-9 CASSFSSYEQYF TGTGCCAGCAGCTTTAGTTCCTACGAGCAGTACTTC
NA TRBJ2-7 NA TRBV6-1 CASSEGPTSYEQYF TGTGCCAGCAGTGAAGGACCCACCTCCTACGAGCAGTACTTC
NA TRBJ2-7 TRBD2 TRBV29-1 CSAGAGGEWYEQYF TGCAGCGCCGGGGCCGGGGGGGAGTGGTACGAGCAGTACTTC
NA TRBJ1-4 NA TRBV4-1 CASSQQTGFGGEKLFF TGCGCCAGCAGCCAGCAAACAGGGTTCGGGGGTGAAAAACTGTTTTTT
NA TRBJ1-2 NA TRBV23-1 CASRPPLPCRASGYTF TGCGCCAGCAGACCCCCCCTTCCTTGCAGGGCCAGTGGCTACACCTTC